This is a list of T cell receptor beta chains from one sample in a study of T cell changes during pregnancy in multiple sclerosis. The protocol was immunoSEQ multiplex PCR, while the TCRdb copy is restricted to in-frame clones and leaves out a portion. Of more than 55,000 clones in the sample, around nine tenths were seen once. The sample in question was peripheral blood, obtained in the third trimester of pregnancy. The receptors stem from a female donor with multiple sclerosis, enrolled in a pregnancy study. Both conserved end residues are trimmed from each CDR3.

TRBV5-4	ASSRRLAGMAKNIQY
TRBV4-1	ASSQDMASGIYFELF
TRBV2	ASSESGTENIQY
TRBV19	ASSYTEGTEAF
TRBV13	ASSLGREGTDTQY
TRBV5-1	ASSNKDRVPSYEQY
TRBV18	ASSPKLQGARVYGYT
TRBV5-6	ASSGDRGGTEAF
TRBV5-4	ASSFGLADEQF
TRBV18	ASSPSPGSILDTQY
TRBV10-3	AISERQNTEAF
TRBV7-2	ASSEAGYNQPQH
TRBV19	ASSIAGQGFKNIQY
TRBV5-1	ASSSGTPYEQY
TRBV5-1	ASSLGQAADTQY
TRBV19	ASRARTGTVLSGNTIY
TRBV5-6	ASSFSGSYEQY
TRBV5-1	ASSTGTGLYNEQF
TRBV4-1	ASTNLPGQFSPLH
TRBV7-2	ASSLGGTQREQY
TRBV5-1	ASSLGTGEKLF
TRBV6-1	ASSAMGLAKNIQY
TRBV5-1	ASSLGQGQETQY
TRBV28	ASSSGEFNEKLF
TRBV4-3	ASSLDGQGVSGYT
TRBV5-4	ASSLGLQVAADQGTQY
TRBV28	ASSNPFDLTGNTGELF
TRBV11-3	ASSRVMAGWQASYEQY
TRBV6-1	ASSDRDGYT
TRBV4-1	ASSRTSATDTQY
TRBV7-2	ASSFSQASNTEAF
TRBV9	ASSTRLAGSSSTDTQY
TRBV19	ASSITLRGRLNTEAF
TRBV18	ASSSNTGELF
TRBV7-9	ASSLVEGSEQY
TRBV27	ASSLSWSGLNTEAF
TRBV6-5	ASSFDRVGGNTIY
TRBV28	ATQQNTEAF
TRBV11-2	ASSLGHNTDTQY
TRBV5-6	ASSSGTGVGT
TRBV6-1	ASSVQTGLGKPQH
TRBV28	ASSLQLDGYT
TRBV7-9	ASSFRTGGDAGSYEQY
TRBV6-6	ASSYSGRGSVETQY
TRBV5-6	ASSLTGPFSYEQY
TRBV7-9	ASSPPGQGMFYEQY
TRBV7-9	ASSLSGGEQY
TRBV5-1	ASRVSGANVLT
TRBV2	ASIMDREVTGELF